Each of the 7 T cell receptor beta chains below was sequenced from the same sample in a study of beta chain features in type 1 diabetes. The whole isolated RNA underwent reverse transcription, so sequencing captured expressed TCRB transcripts. The method was immunoSEQ multiplex PCR; TCRdb's version includes in-frame clones alone and lacks a portion of them. The repertoire consists of some 330,000 clones, with 9.5% to 12% occurring once and the leading ten covering 0.015%. Sequencing was performed on naive CD4+ T cells from blood. Receptors were obtained from a woman aged 30 to 39 in good health.

The table lists this clone with a few counts. The CDR3 sequence is CASSSQREGYTF. CDR3 DNA sequence: TGTGCCAGCAGTTCCCAAAGGGAGGGCTACACCTTC. The J gene is TRBJ1-2, the V gene TRBV28; no clear D. Germline V gene sequence: CDR1 MDHEN, CDR2 SYDVKM. Trimming cost V 4 bases and J 8 bases, with 11 bases left between them. CDR3 length equals 12 residues.

This clone was counted only a few times. V and J are TRBV28 and TRBJ2-1; 7 nucleotides align to TRBD1. Looked up from germline, CDR1 is MDHEN and CDR2 is SYDVKM. V shed 6 bases, J shed 8 bases, and the junction held 4 bases outside the gene matches. The CDR3 runs to 12 residues. The CDR3 loop is CASSLDRDEQFF. CDR3 coding DNA: TGTGCCAGCAGCCTCGACAGGGATGAGCAGTTCTTC. Complete variable domain (other parts from reference TRBV28 and TRBJ2-1): DVKVTQSSRYLVKRTGEKVFLECVQDMDHENMFWYRQDPGLGLRLIYFSYDVKMKEKGDIPEGYSVSREKKERFSLILESASTNQTSMYLCASSLDRDEQFFGPGTRLTVL.

The chain has TRBV18 and TRBJ2-6; 8 bases align to TRBD1. CDR1 and CDR2 (germline): KGHSH, LQKENI. CDR3 length: 18 residues. Trimming cost V 3 bases and J 1 base; bases outside gene matches: 8. The CDR3 region is CASSPLTGDGSGANVLTF. CDR3 nucleotide sequence: TGTGCCAGCTCACCCCTGACAGGGGATGGATCTGGGGCCAACGTCCTGACTTTC.

This clone was counted only a few times. The V gene is TRBV4-2, the J gene TRBJ2-5; 8 bases line up with TRBD2. Per the germline V gene, CDR1 is LGHNA and CDR2 is YNFKEQ. V shed 0 bases and J 1 base; nucleotides not matched to a gene: 7. This CDR3 has 17 amino acids. CDR3 in amino acids: CASSQESGLAAQETQYF. As DNA, the CDR3 is TGTGCCAGCAGCCAAGAAAGCGGACTAGCCGCCCAAGAGACCCAGTACTTC.

The chain has TRBV4-2 and TRBJ1-3; D gene unclear. The CDR3 has 14 residues. Germline-derived CDR1 and CDR2 are LGHNA and YNFKEQ. Trimming pared 0 bases from V and 3 bases from J, leaving 6 bases between. This CDR3 is CASSQDQVGNTIYF. As DNA, the CDR3 is TGTGCCAGCAGCCAAGATCAGGTTGGAAACACCATATATTTT.

The V call is TRBV30, the J call TRBJ1-1, with D tentatively TRBD1 (6 bases). Germline lookup yields CDR1 GTSNPN and CDR2 SVGIG (reference sequence). The V and J ends lost 5 bases and 1 base respectively, with 11 bases between them. The CDR3 length is 13 residues. The CDR3: CAWEGHTNTEAFF. The CDR3 region has the DNA TGTGCCTGGGAGGGACACACGAACACTGAAGCTTTCTTT.

In its sample, this clone was seen a few times. The chain combines TRBV9 with TRBJ1-1; maybe TRBD1 (6 bases). This CDR3 is 15 amino acids long. Germline values: CDR1 SGDLS, CDR2 YYNGEE. V lost 3 bases and J 5 bases, leaving 17 bases between the germline ends. CDR3 sequence: CASSAPLGAATEAFF. The CDR3 coding sequence is TGTGCCAGCAGCGCCCCTTTGGGGGCTGCAACTGAAGCTTTCTTT.